These 10 T cell receptor beta chains were all obtained from the same sample, sequenced in a study of cytomegalovirus exposure and HLA in healthy donors. Vbeta (60) and Jbeta (13) primers were used in the PCR. Some clones are missing from TCRdb's copy, which holds only in-frame ones; the method was immunoSEQ multiplex PCR. The data show 150,000 or so clones, with less than 90% seen just once and around 0.98% held by the top ten. Specimen: PBMCs. These receptor sequences come from a man aged 25-40 years in good health and CMV-seronegative.

The chain couples TRBV2 to TRBJ2-3, with TRBD2 matching over 12 bases. Trimming removed 6 bases from V and 3 bases from J; junction bases left unmatched: 7. Germline V lookup: CDR1 SNHLY, CDR2 FYNNEI. This CDR3 comprises 16 residues. Here the CDR3 DNA reads TGTGCCAGCAGGGCTAGCGGGAGGGCCAGGACAGATACGCAGTATTTT. It translates to CASRASGRARTDTQYF.

The chain is built from TRBV6-6 and TRBJ2-1; 10 bases match TRBD2. Germline CDR1 and CDR2: MNHNY and SVGAGI (reference sequence). The CDR3 is 15 amino acids. Trimming cost V 4 bases and J 4 bases; bases outside gene matches: 4. Written as DNA, the CDR3 is TGTGCCAGCAGTTCCAAGCGGGGGGGGTACAATGAGCAGTTCTTC. As protein: CASSSKRGGYNEQFF.

This chain connects TRBV5-1 to TRBJ2-4; 7 bases are a match to TRBD1. Looked up from germline, CDR1 is SGHRS and CDR2 is YFSETQ. J lost 7 bases, V lost 1 base, and 5 bases had no gene match. The CDR3 runs 14 residues. The CDR3 DNA reads as TGCGCCAGCAGCTTGAAGGGGGCCGGGAACATTCAGTACTTC. This codes for CASSLKGAGNIQYF.

This rearrangement joins TRBV5-1 to TRBJ2-3; 9 nucleotides agree with TRBD2. Germline lookup yields CDR1 SGHRS and CDR2 YFSETQ. The CDR3 runs 16 residues. V trimming: 0 bases; J trimming: 2 bases; junction bases outside the gene matches: 4. The CDR3 DNA follows: TGCGCCAGCAGCTTGGCGCTAGCGGGGAACACAGATACGCAGTATTTT. Translated, it gives CASSLALAGNTDTQYF.

This chain links TRBV5-1 with TRBJ2-7, with 7 bases matching TRBD1. This CDR3 comprises 15 residues. Germline CDR1 SGHRS, CDR2 YFSETQ. Losses at the gene ends were 4 bases for V and 0 bases for J; bases not matched to a gene: 7. This chain's CDR3 is CASSNRDRDSYEQYF. For the CDR3, the DNA is TGCGCCAGCAGCAATAGGGACAGAGACTCCTACGAGCAGTACTTC.

The V and J genes are TRBV7-9 and TRBJ2-7; 10 positions match TRBD1. The germline gives CDR1 SEHNR, CDR2 FQNEAQ (reference sequence). This CDR3 spans 15 amino acids. The trim removed 3 bases at V and 4 bases at J, leaving 6 bases unmatched. This CDR3 is CASSFSRDRGYEQYF. The CDR3 coding sequence is TGTGCCAGCAGCTTTTCCCGGGACAGGGGTTACGAGCAGTACTTC. The variable domain in full, completed from reference TRBV7-9 and TRBJ2-7, reads DTGVSQNPRHKITKRGQNVTFRCDPISEHNRLYWYRQTLGQGPEFLTYFQNEAQLEKSRLLSDRFSAERPKGSFSTLEIQRTEQGDSAMYLCASSFSRDRGYEQYFGPGTRLTVT.

V is TRBV9 and J is TRBJ1-6, with TRBD1 identical over 8 bases. CDR1 is SGDLS, CDR2 YYNGEE, per germline. The ends lost 4 bases at V and 7 bases at J; junction bases unmatched: 7. This CDR3 contains 15 residues. CDR3 amino acids: CASSSRTGWNSPLHF. Written as DNA, the CDR3 is TGTGCCAGCAGCTCCAGGACAGGGTGGAATTCACCCCTCCACTTT.

The chain has TRBV5-1 and TRBJ2-7; TRBD1 aligns across 10 bases. The V and J ends lost 1 base and 3 bases, in that order; junction bases with no gene match: 7. CDR3 size: 16 residues. The germline CDR1 and CDR2 sequences are SGHRS and YFSETQ. The CDR3 DNA follows: TGCGCCAGCAGCTTGATTGGGACAGGGGACGACTACGAGCAGTACTTC. The encoded protein is CASSLIGTGDDYEQYF.

The V gene is TRBV5-1, the J gene TRBJ1-2, with D maybe TRBD1 (6 bases). CDR1 and CDR2 (germline): SGHRS, YFSETQ. This CDR3 region has 15 residues. Trimming took 2 bases from V and 1 from J, leaving 12 bases between them. DNA for the CDR3: TGCGCCAGCAGCTTACTCGGGACATATAACTATGGCTACACCTTC. Translated: CASSLLGTYNYGYTF.

The V and J genes are TRBV2 and TRBJ2-5; D is possibly TRBD2 (7 bases). The CDR3 is made up of 16 amino acids. V gave up 6 bases and J gave up 5 bases, with 22 bases separating them. Germline-derived CDR1 and CDR2 are SNHLY and FYNNEI. CDR3 loop: CASSRTNWGGRETQYF. In nucleotides, the CDR3 is TGTGCCAGCAGCAGAACCAATTGGGGGGGCCGGGAGACCCAGTACTTC.